These 7 T cell receptor beta chains were sequenced from one sample in a study of blood T cell repertoires in COVID-19. Clones were read by immunoSEQ multiplex PCR, and TCRdb kept only the in-frame ones, dropping some. The sample holds around 300,000 clones, roughly nine tenths seen once. The material sequenced was PBMCs or T cells enriched from blood (not recorded which). Receptor source: a woman between 25 and 40 years old who had recovered from COVID-19.

V is TRBV29-1 and J is TRBJ1-1; no clear D gene. Trimming pared 7 bases from V and 6 bases from J, leaving 9 bases between. The CDR3 totals 10 residues. Germline V gives CDR1 SQVTM, CDR2 ANQGSEA. CDR3 amino acids: CSASVAEAFF. DNA for the CDR3: TGCAGCGCCTCGGTGGCTGAAGCTTTCTTT.

The chain combines TRBV7-8 with TRBJ2-1; 7 bases align to TRBD2. J was trimmed by 9 bases and V by 6 bases; bases with no gene match: 5. The CDR3 extends over 12 amino acids. Per germline, CDR1 SGHVS and CDR2 FQNEAQ. The CDR3 reads CASRILATEQFF. The CDR3 DNA sequence: TGTGCCAGCAGGATACTAGCGACTGAGCAGTTCTTC. Complete variable domain (other parts from reference TRBV7-8 and TRBJ2-1): GAGVSQSPRYKVAKRGQDVALRCDPISGHVSLFWYQQALGQGPEFLTYFQNEAQLDKSGLPSDRFFAERPEGSVSTLKIQRTQQEDSAVYLCASRILATEQFFGPGTRLTVL.

The chain joins TRBV28 to TRBJ2-7, with D possibly matching TRBD1 (6 bases). This CDR3 region has 17 residues. Germline V gene data show CDR1 as MDHEN and CDR2 as SYDVKM. The V gene lost 7 bases and the J gene lost 0 bases, with 22 bases spanning the gap. The CDR3 loop is CASTTRAQGISSYEQYF. CDR3 nucleotide sequence: TGTGCCAGCACCACACGGGCCCAGGGGATTAGCTCCTACGAGCAGTACTTC.

CDR3 amino acids: CASSSDSGPRDAFF. The CDR3 DNA reads TGTGCCAGCAGCTCAGATTCAGGGCCGCGGGACGCTTTCTTT. V and J are TRBV7-9 and TRBJ1-1; tentative D call: TRBD1 (5 bases). There are 14 residues in the CDR3. Germline-derived CDR1 and CDR2 are SEHNR and FQNEAQ (reference sequence). Trimming cost V 4 bases and J 11 bases, with 20 bases left between them.

The chain uses TRBV24-1 and TRBJ1-2, with D perhaps TRBD1 (6 bases). The CDR3 loop spans 13 amino acids. Germline CDR1 is KGHDR and CDR2 is SFDVKD. V lost 2 bases, J lost 7 bases, and 10 bases lay in between. The CDR3 DNA is TGTGCCACCAGTGATTGGGGGGGCGGTGGCTACACCTTC. Amino acid sequence: CATSDWGGGGYTF.

The CDR3 spells CASSLAGANVLTF. CDR3 coding DNA: TGTGCCAGCAGCTTGGCCGGGGCCAACGTCCTGACTTTC. The V call is TRBV7-2, the J call TRBJ2-6; D is ambiguous. The ends were cut back, 3 bases at V and 4 bases at J, with 4 bases in the middle. The CDR3 loop spans 13 amino acids. CDR1 is SGHTA and CDR2 is FQGNSA in the germline V gene.

This chain joins TRBV27 and TRBJ1-2, with TRBD1 as a possible D gene (6 bases). This CDR3 has 15 amino acids. Germline V gene sequence: CDR1 MNHEY, CDR2 SMNVEV (reference sequence). Trimming cost V 2 bases and J 7 bases, with 17 bases left between them. This chain's CDR3 is CASSLGPGEGGGYTF. For the CDR3, the DNA is TGTGCCAGCAGTTTAGGACCAGGGGAAGGAGGTGGCTACACCTTC.